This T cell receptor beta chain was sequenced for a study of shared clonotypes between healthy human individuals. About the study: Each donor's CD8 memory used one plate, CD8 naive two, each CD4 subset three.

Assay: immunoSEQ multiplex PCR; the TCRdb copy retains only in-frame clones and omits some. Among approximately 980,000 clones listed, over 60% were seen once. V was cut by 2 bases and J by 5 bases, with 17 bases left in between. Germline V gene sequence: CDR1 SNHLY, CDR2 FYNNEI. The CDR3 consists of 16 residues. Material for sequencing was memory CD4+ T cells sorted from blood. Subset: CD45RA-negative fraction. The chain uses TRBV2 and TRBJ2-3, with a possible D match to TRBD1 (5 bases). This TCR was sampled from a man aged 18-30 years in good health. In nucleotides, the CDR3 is TGTGCCAGCAGTGAATACGGCAGGGAAATTGGAGATACGCAGTATTTT. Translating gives CASSEYGREIGDTQYF.